This TCR beta chain was sequenced during a study of T cells in Graves' hyperthyroidism and ophthalmopathy. Study information: Peripheral blood draws took place at initial diagnosis, ahead of any treatment.

Patients showing uncontrolled infection, other autoimmune disease, pregnancy or lactation were ineligible. This clonotype was seen many times. Antigen: not known. Study-wide points: Blood also held most thyroid clonotypes expanded beyond 0.001.

The CDR3 consists of 14 residues. Germline CDR1 reads KGHSH; CDR2 reads LQKENI. Unmatched junction bases numbered 4, after V lost 3 bases and J lost 5 bases. Amplified TCR beta CDR3 regions derived from RNA transcripts. In the first-round RT-PCR of the TCR CDR3, the HTBI primer set was used. Via MiXCR, TCRdb re-called the multiplex PCR reads, giving one row per CDR3 protein. Of some 250,000 distinct CDR3 sequences in the sample, about 15% were seen once. The rearrangement joins TRBV18 to TRBJ1-1; the match to TRBD1 covers 9 bases. The TCR comes from a woman between 50 and 59 years old with Graves' hyperthyroidism that later progressed to Graves' ophthalmopathy. The sequenced material came from blood. This CDR3 is CASSPGQGRTEAFF. DNA for the CDR3: TGTGCCAGCTCACCTGGACAGGGGAGGACTGAAGCTTTCTTT. Supplemented by reference TRBV18 and TRBJ1-1, the full variable domain reads NAGVMQNPRHLVRRRGQEARLRCSPMKGHSHVYWYRQLPEEGLKFMVYLQKENIIDESGMPKERFSAEFPKEGPSILRIQQVVRGDSAAYFCASSPGQGRTEAFFGQGTRLTVV.